This record covers a single T cell receptor beta chain. The data originate from a study of technical replicates of blood from a handful of donors. The germline gives CDR1 PRHDT, CDR2 FYEKMQ (reference sequence). Between the trimmed V and J ends, which lost 5 bases and 6 bases, there was a span of 19 bases. The CDR3 covers 15 residues. Clones were sequenced by immunoSEQ multiplex PCR, and TCRdb holds only the in-frame ones, with some missing. The sample consists of 65,000 to 80,000 clones, roughly 94% of them appearing once. The TCR originated in a human donor in good health. The sequenced sample consisted of T cells isolated from PBMCs. The chain has TRBV13 and TRBJ1-1; the D is unclear. CDR3 loop: CASSPRLTPLSEAFF. The CDR3 coding sequence is TGTGCCAGCAGCCCTAGACTTACCCCACTGTCTGAAGCTTTCTTT. The full variable domain, in which reference TRBV13 and TRBJ1-1 provide the parts outside the CDR3, is AAGVIQSPRHLIKEKRETATLKCYPIPRHDTVYWYQQGPGQDPQFLISFYEKMQSDKGSIPDRFSAQQFSDYHSELNMSSLELGDSALYFCASSPRLTPLSEAFFGQGTRLTVV.